Shown below are 21 T cell receptor delta chains from a single sample sequenced in a study of gamma-delta chains in newborns, infants, children. TCRdb reanalysed the reads with CATT. The table shows 10,000 to 12,000 delta-chain clones, with approximately 9.1% occurring only once. Sequenced sample: blood. These receptors originate from a child who was a newborn, infant or young child, either healthy, febrile or measles-vaccinated (not recorded which).

This clone was counted a few times. The J gene is TRDJ3, the V gene TRDV2; 9 bases are a match to TRDD3. V dropped 0 bases and J dropped 0; count of bases not matched to a gene: 8. The CDR3 has 20 residues. CDR1 and CDR2 from the germline V gene are GEAIGNYY and EKD. The CDR3 nucleotides are TGTGCCTGTGACACCGGAGGACTGGGGGACCTCTCCTGGGACACCCGACAGATGTTTTTC. It is translated as CACDTGGLGDLSWDTRQMFF.

A note on this clone: This sample also contains other DNA sequences that code for the same CDR3. The V call is TRDV2, the J call TRDJ3; TRDD3 matches at 7 bases. There are 18 residues in the CDR3. CDR1 is GEAIGNYY, CDR2 EKD, per germline. V lost 0 bases and J lost 1; bases outside the gene matches: 5. The CDR3 coding sequence is TGTGCCTGTGACACCGGATACGCGTTATCCTGGGACACCCGACAGATGTTTTTC. Translated, it gives CACDTGYALSWDTRQMFF.

This clone ranks as medium-sized. Other DNA variants within this sample encode the same CDR3. This chain links TRDV2 with TRDJ3; 7 bases align to TRDD3. The germline CDR1 and CDR2 sequences are GEAIGNYY and EKD. The CDR3 loop spans 18 amino acids. The junction had 5 bases not matched to a gene; V was cut back by 1 base and J by 0 bases. The CDR3 DNA sequence: TGTGCCTGTGACACGGGATACCCCAGCTCCTGGGACACCCGACAGATGTTTTTC. Amino acids: CACDTGYPSSWDTRQMFF.

The CDR3 spells CACDTVITGGFSSWDTRQMFF. In DNA form, the CDR3 reads TGTGCCTGTGACACCGTCATTACTGGGGGATTTAGCTCCTGGGACACCCGACAGATGTTTTTC. The chain combines TRDV2 with TRDJ3, with TRDD3 matching 10 bases. Germline-derived CDR1 and CDR2 are GEAIGNYY and EKD. Losses at the gene ends were 0 bases for V and 0 bases for J; bases not matched to a gene: 10. The CDR3 is 21 amino acids.

The chain carries TRDV2 and TRDJ3, with 12 bases aligning to TRDD3. CDR1 and CDR2 from the germline V gene are GEAIGNYY and EKD. Trimming removed 0 bases from V and 0 bases from J; junction bases left unmatched: 8. CDR3 length equals 21 residues. CDR3 sequence reads: CACDTLLGDTNSSWDTRQMFF. Written as DNA, the CDR3 is TGTGCCTGTGACACCCTACTGGGGGATACTAATAGCTCCTGGGACACCCGACAGATGTTTTTC.

This clone has more than one count but fewer than ten. This chain uses TRDV2 with TRDJ1; 9 bases align to TRDD3. The germline gives CDR1 GEAIGNYY, CDR2 EKD. The V and J ends lost 1 base and 0 bases, in that order; junction bases with no gene match: 23. There are 22 residues in the CDR3. The CDR3 DNA reads as TGTGCCTGTGACACAGTAGCAGGTCCTACGACCGCTGGGGGATTAGACACCGATAAACTCATCTTT. It yields the protein CACDTVAGPTTAGGLDTDKLIF.

Note on this clone: This likely traces to a read error, being one base from a far larger clone. Other DNA sequences in this specimen translate into the identical CDR3. The V gene is TRDV2, the J gene TRDJ1; 7 bases are shared with TRDD3. This CDR3 region has 15 residues. Germline-derived CDR1 and CDR2 are GEAIGNYY and EKD. CDR3 sequence reads: CACDPLGHLTDKLIF. In nucleotides, the CDR3 is TGTGCCTGTGACCCACTGGGGCACCTCACCGACAAACTCATCTTT.

CDR3 amino acids: CACDTVRLGDTHTDKLIF. The DNA of the CDR3 is TGTGCCTGTGACACGGTAAGACTGGGGGATACGCACACCGATAAACTCATCTTT. The rearrangement uses TRDV2 and TRDJ1; 13 nucleotides align to TRDD3. This CDR3 is built from 18 residues. V gave up 1 base and J gave up 0 bases; unmatched junction bases: 7. Per the germline V gene, CDR1 is GEAIGNYY and CDR2 is EKD.

This rearrangement joins TRDV2 to TRDJ1, with 11 bases lining up with TRDD3. J was trimmed by 0 bases and V by 3 bases; bases with no gene match: 14. The V gene's germline CDR1 is GEAIGNYY and CDR2 EKD. This CDR3 has 19 amino acids. The DNA for the CDR3 is TGTGCCTGTGACTTACTGGGGGATAATCCCGTGTCCCACACCGATAAACTCATCTTT. Amino acid sequence: CACDLLGDNPVSHTDKLIF.

By sample share, this clone is medium-sized (0.01 to 0.1%). Within the sample, other DNA sequences also encode this same CDR3. The CDR3 sequence is CACDTVGGSLSSWDTRQMFF. CDR3 nucleotide sequence: TGTGCCTGTGACACCGTCGGGGGATCCCTAAGCTCCTGGGACACCCGACAGATGTTTTTC. This chain connects TRDV2 to TRDJ3; 7 nucleotides agree with TRDD3. The CDR3 runs 20 residues. The germline V gene has CDR1 GEAIGNYY and CDR2 EKD. Unmatched junction bases numbered 10, after V lost 0 bases and J lost 0 bases.

This clone was observed a handful of times. This chain joins TRDV1 and TRDJ2; 11 bases map to TRDD3. Germline V gene data show CDR1 as TSWWSYY and CDR2 as QGS. V dropped 4 bases and J dropped 0; count of bases not matched to a gene: 13. CDR3 size: 20 residues. The CDR3 DNA reads as TGTGCTCTTGGGGCGAGTAATATTGGGGGATACGCCCCTTTGACAGCACAACTCTTCTTT. Translating gives CALGASNIGGYAPLTAQLFF.

This clone was seen a few times. The chain couples TRDV2 to TRDJ3; D is uncertain. This CDR3 is built from 17 residues. Trimming took 1 base from V and 0 from J, leaving 9 bases between them. The germline V gene encodes CDR1 GEAIGNYY and CDR2 EKD. The chain's CDR3 is CACDTIGDSWDTRQMFF. CDR3 DNA: TGTGCCTGTGACACAATCGGCGACTCCTGGGACACCCGACAGATGTTTTTC.

The CDR3 protein is CACDGSQSSWDTRQMFF. As DNA, the CDR3 is TGTGCCTGTGACGGATCGCAGAGCTCCTGGGACACCCGACAGATGTTTTTC. The genes are TRDV2 and TRDJ3, with D hard to call. Looked up from germline, CDR1 is GEAIGNYY and CDR2 is EKD. The CDR3 has 17 residues. With 3 bases removed from V and 0 bases from J, the gap between germline ends came to 11 bases.

The J gene is TRDJ1, the V gene TRDV2; TRDD3 is a possible D gene (6 bases). The CDR3 totals 18 residues. Trimming pared 3 bases from V and 0 bases from J, leaving 22 bases between. Germline V CDR1 and CDR2: GEAIGNYY, EKD. CDR3: CACDPLRGLLGDTDKLIF. CDR3 DNA: TGTGCCTGTGACCCCCTACGAGGCTTACTGGGAGACACCGATAAACTCATCTTT.

Turning to this clone: TCRdb's protein for this DNA is that of a much larger clone and differs from the translation at residue 3, likely a read error; the protein shown is the DNA translation. The rearrangement uses TRDV2 and TRDJ2; 10 nucleotides line up with TRDD3. The CDR3 has 18 residues. The germline V gene encodes CDR1 GEAIGNYY and CDR2 EKD. Here the CDR3 reads CARDSLGDSPTLTAQLFF. The CDR3 DNA reads as TGTGCCCGTGACTCACTGGGGGATTCCCCGACTTTGACAGCACAACTCTTCTTT.

This clone has only a few counts. This chain connects TRDV2 to TRDJ3; 9 bases line up with TRDD3. The length of the CDR3 is 20 residues. The germline V gene has CDR1 GEAIGNYY and CDR2 EKD. The V segment lost 0 bases and the J segment 0 bases; nucleotides outside the gene matches: 8. In nucleotides, the CDR3 is TGTGCCTGTGACACCGTTAAACTGGGGGAGAGCTCCTGGGACACCCGACAGATGTTTTTC. It translates to CACDTVKLGESSWDTRQMFF.

A remark on this clone: A single base is all that separates this from a far larger clone, so a read error is likely. The gene calls are TRDV2 and TRDJ1; 9 nucleotides align to TRDD3. This CDR3 contains 20 residues. Unmatched junction bases numbered 16, after V lost 0 bases and J lost 0 bases. Germline V gives CDR1 GEAIGNYY, CDR2 EKD. In nucleotides, the CDR3 is TGTGCCTGTGACACCCCCGTACTCCCTACTGGGGGACCGTACACCGATAAACTCATCTTT. Residues: CACDTPVLPTGGPYTDKLIF.

V and J are TRDV2 and TRDJ3; 11 nucleotides match TRDD3. Germline V gene sequence: CDR1 GEAIGNYY, CDR2 EKD. The CDR3 runs to 20 residues. J gave up 2 bases and V 1 base, and 9 bases lay outside the gene matches. The CDR3: CACDTLLGDMKTWDTRQMFF. The CDR3 DNA is TGTGCCTGTGACACGTTACTGGGGGATATGAAGACCTGGGACACCCGACAGATGTTTTTC.

The table lists this clone with a few counts. Since a far larger clone is one base different, this is likely a read error. This specimen includes other DNA sequences encoding the same CDR3. The chain joins TRDV2 to TRDJ1; 8 bases fit TRDD3. This CDR3 has 17 residues. The trim removed 3 bases at V and 4 bases at J, leaving 15 bases unmatched. Germline V CDR1 and CDR2: GEAIGNYY, EKD. CDR3: CACDALLGDTRYDKLIF. The CDR3 DNA sequence: TGTGCCTGTGACGCCCTGCTGGGGGACACGCGTTACGATAAACTCATCTTT.

V usage is TRDV2 and J usage is TRDJ2; TRDD2 matches 7 bases. In germline, CDR1 is GEAIGNYY, CDR2 EKD. Trimming cost V 0 bases and J 4 bases; bases outside gene matches: 7. The CDR3 loop spans 16 amino acids. CDR3 in amino acids: CACDTVPTGGTAQLFF. CDR3 sequence (DNA): TGTGCCTGTGACACCGTTCCTACGGGGGGGACAGCACAACTCTTCTTT.

Comments on this clone: Other DNA sequences from this sample encode an identical CDR3 as well. The chain links TRDV2 to TRDJ1, with 11 positions matching TRDD3. J gave up 2 bases and V 0 bases, and 19 bases lay outside the gene matches. Germline V lookup: CDR1 GEAIGNYY, CDR2 EKD. The CDR3 consists of 21 residues. The CDR3 here is CACDTVPTIVLGDTGTDKLIF. The CDR3, as DNA: TGTGCCTGTGACACCGTGCCTACAATCGTCCTGGGGGATACTGGAACCGATAAACTCATCTTT.